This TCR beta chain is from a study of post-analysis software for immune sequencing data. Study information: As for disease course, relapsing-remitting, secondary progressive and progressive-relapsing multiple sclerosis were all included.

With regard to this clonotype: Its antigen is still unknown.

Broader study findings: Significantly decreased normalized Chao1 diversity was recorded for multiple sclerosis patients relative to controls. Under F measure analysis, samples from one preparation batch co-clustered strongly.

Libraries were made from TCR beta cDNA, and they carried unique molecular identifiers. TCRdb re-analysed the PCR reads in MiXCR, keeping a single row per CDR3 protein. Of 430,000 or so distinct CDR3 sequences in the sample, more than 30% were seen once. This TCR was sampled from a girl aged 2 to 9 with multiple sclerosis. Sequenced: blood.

DNA of the CDR3: TGTGCCAGCAGCACCAGCGGGAGAGGAAACATTCAGTACTTC. Its translation: CASSTSGRGNIQYF. This chain joins TRBV7-6 and TRBJ2-4, with 8 bases fitting TRBD2. Per germline, CDR1 SGHVS and CDR2 FNYEAQ. With V trimmed by 5 bases and J by 6 bases, 6 bases remained unmatched. This CDR3 region has 14 residues.